Presented here are 2 T cell receptor beta chains from one specimen sequenced in a study of blood T cell repertoires in COVID-19. Profiling relied on immunoSEQ multiplex PCR, and the TCRdb table lists in-frame clones only, not all of them. The sample comprises around 260,000 clones, approximately 89% of which are singletons, and 2% to 2.5% rests with the top ten. The sequenced sample was peripheral blood. Receptors originate from a woman aged 25 to 39 with COVID-19, enrolled during active disease.

The V gene is TRBV19, the J gene TRBJ1-5; 12 bases agree with TRBD1. Germline V gene sequence: CDR1 LNHDA, CDR2 SQIVND (reference sequence). This CDR3 comprises 17 residues. Germline trimming cut 10 bases from V and 2 bases from J; bases unmatched to any gene: 12. This CDR3 reads CATAPGQGARGNQPQHF. For the CDR3, the DNA is TGTGCCACCGCGCCGGGACAGGGGGCCCGAGGCAATCAGCCCCAGCATTTT.

The chain recombines TRBV25-1 with TRBJ2-7, with 10 bases aligning to TRBD1. Germline CDR1 is MGHDK and CDR2 is SYGVNS. The CDR3 length is 13 residues. V lost 10 bases, J lost 5 bases, and 8 bases stayed unmatched. This CDR3 reads CATQGTGVNEQYF. The CDR3 DNA reads as TGTGCCACACAAGGGACAGGGGTAAACGAGCAGTACTTC.